The 17 T cell receptor beta chains below come from one sample, sequenced in a study of CD8+CD57+ T cells in acquired aplastic anemia. The use of genomic DNA as template underpinned the TCR beta VDJ and CDR3 profiling. TCRdb recomputed calls from the reads with MiXCR, one row per CDR3 protein. Of about 180,000 distinct CDR3 sequences in the sample, roughly 50% were seen once. CD8+CD57+ cell expansion had been shown by flow cytometry in patients chosen for sequencing. Sequencing was carried out using sorted CD4+, CD8+, or CD8+CD57+ T cells (not recorded which) from PBMCs. The receptors here all came from a human donor with aplastic anemia.

At least ten counts were recorded for this clonotype. The chain links TRBV29-1 to TRBJ1-5; D unclear. This CDR3 comprises 13 residues. Trimming removed 5 bases at V and 1 base at J, with 9 bases between. Germline CDR1 reads SQVTM; CDR2 reads ANQGSEA. CDR3 protein: CSVYINSNQPQHF. The CDR3 bases are TGCAGCGTTTACATCAACAGCAATCAGCCCCAGCATTTT.

V and J are TRBV2 and TRBJ2-7; maybe TRBD1 (6 bases). Trimming cost V 5 bases and J 1 base, with 12 bases left between them. From germline, CDR1 is SNHLY and CDR2 FYNNEI. The CDR3 is 14 amino acids. CDR3 protein: CASSYRGQSYEQYF. CDR3 nucleotides: TGTGCCAGCAGTTATAGAGGACAGTCCTACGAGCAGTACTTC.

This clonotype occurred a few times. Here the CDR3 DNA reads TGCAGCGTTGAAAGTCGTCAGCTCCTCGGAAAGCAGTACTTC. Its protein product is CSVESRQLLGKQYF. V usage is TRBV29-1 and J usage is TRBJ2-7; D ambiguous. The CDR3 is made up of 14 amino acids. Trimming cost V 2 bases and J 8 bases, with 19 bases left between them. Germline-derived CDR1 and CDR2 are SQVTM and ANQGSEA.

This clonotype has just one count. The chain carries TRBV7-6 and TRBJ2-2; 9 nucleotides align to TRBD2. The CDR3 consists of 17 residues. J lost 3 bases, V lost 3 bases, and 8 bases had no gene match. Per germline, CDR1 SGHVS and CDR2 FNYEAQ. CDR3 sequence: CASSLRGGDVDTGELFF. CDR3 nucleotide sequence: TGTGCCAGCAGCTTGCGCGGGGGGGACGTGGACACCGGGGAGCTGTTTTTT.

The chain carries TRBV10-3 and TRBJ2-1; D is possibly TRBD1 (6 bases). The germline V and J ends were trimmed by 4 bases and 7 bases, with 17 bases remaining between them. CDR1 and CDR2 from the germline V gene are ENHRY and SYGVKD. The length of the CDR3 is 15 residues. The CDR3 nucleotides read TGTGCCATCAGTGCCGACAGGTCTCTGGGAAATGAGCAGTTCTTC. Its translation is CAISADRSLGNEQFF.

This clonotype was seen once. V gene TRBV11-2 combines with J gene TRBJ2-1; TRBD2 agrees at 12 bases. The CDR3 extends over 16 amino acids. The V segment lost 5 bases and the J segment 4 bases; nucleotides outside the gene matches: 6. Germline CDR1 reads SGHAT; CDR2 reads FQNNGV. CDR3 bases: TGTGCCAGCAGCCGGACTAGCGGGACTACGTACAATGAGCAGTTCTTC. This sequence encodes CASSRTSGTTYNEQFF.

A word on this clonotype: A read error may be the cause here, since a much bigger clone is one base away. CDR3 amino acids: CVSSFLTSGSPVLTDTQYF. DNA for the CDR3: TGCGTCAGCAGCTTCTTGACTAGCGGGAGTCCCGTACTCACAGATACGCAGTATTTT. This chain links TRBV5-1 with TRBJ2-3; 12 nucleotides match TRBD2. CDR3 length: 19 amino acids. Germline V gives CDR1 SGHRS, CDR2 YFSETQ. The variable domain in full, completed from reference TRBV5-1 and TRBJ2-3, reads KAGVTQTPRYLIKTRGQQVTLSCSPISGHRSVSWYQQTPGQGLQFLFEYFSETQRNKGNFPGRFSGRQFSNSRSEMNVSTLELGDSALYLCVSSFLTSGSPVLTDTQYFGPGTRLTVL.

The rearrangement uses TRBV19 and TRBJ1-1; 7 bases fit TRBD1. J gave up 0 bases and V 7 bases, and 14 bases lay outside the gene matches. The CDR3 covers 17 residues. Germline CDR1 reads LNHDA; CDR2 reads SQIVND (reference sequence). Written as DNA, the CDR3 is TGTGCCAGTAATAGGCCTCCCAGACAGGGCATGAACACTGAAGCTTTCTTT. This gives the protein CASNRPPRQGMNTEAFF.

The sample holds many counts of this clonotype. This chain joins TRBV7-2 and TRBJ1-1; D is perhaps TRBD1 (6 bases). This CDR3 spans 14 amino acids. Per germline, CDR1 SGHTA and CDR2 FQGNSA. V shed 5 bases and J shed 0 bases, with 10 bases lying between them. Here the CDR3 DNA reads TGTGCCAGCAGCGCAGGGGCCCTGAACACTGAAGCTTTCTTT. Its translation is CASSAGALNTEAFF. Filled out from reference TRBV7-2 and TRBJ1-1, the complete variable domain reads GAGVSQSPSNKVTEKGKDVELRCDPISGHTALYWYRQSLGQGLEFLIYFQGNSAPDKSGLPSDRFSAERTGGSVSTLTIQRTQQEDSAVYLCASSAGALNTEAFFGQGTRLTVV.

J is TRBJ2-3 and V is TRBV6-1; weak D call: TRBD1 (6 bases). Deletions cut 4 bases from V and 10 bases from J, with 24 bases between. Germline V gene data show CDR1 as MNHNS and CDR2 as SASEGT. CDR3 length: 16 residues. CDR3 bases: TGTGCCAGCAGTGGCGCCCGGAACAGGGTCAGTCTGGCGCAGTATTTT. Protein sequence: CASSGARNRVSLAQYF.

The gene calls are TRBV29-1 and TRBJ1-1; D might be TRBD1 (5 bases). V was cut by 6 bases and J by 3 bases, with 17 bases left in between. The CDR3 is 14 residues long. From germline, CDR1 is SQVTM and CDR2 ANQGSEA. The CDR3 sequence: CSVLAGAGYTEAFF. CDR3 nucleotide sequence: TGCAGCGTCTTAGCTGGGGCTGGCTACACTGAAGCTTTCTTT.

The sample holds a few counts of this clonotype. This chain joins TRBV27 and TRBJ1-2; D possibly corresponds to TRBD1 (5 bases). The germline gives CDR1 MNHEY, CDR2 SMNVEV (reference sequence). The germline V and J ends were trimmed by 7 bases and 4 bases, with 16 bases remaining between them. The CDR3 contains 14 residues. CDR3 protein: CASTLPGDLYGYTF. Here the CDR3 DNA reads TGTGCCAGCACCCTACCCGGGGACCTCTATGGCTACACCTTC.

The V call is TRBV29-1, the J call TRBJ2-1; D is perhaps TRBD1 or TRBD2 (5 bases each). V lost 5 bases, J lost 4 bases, and 12 bases lay in between. The CDR3 consists of 13 residues. Germline V lookup: CDR1 SQVTM, CDR2 ANQGSEA. The DNA for the CDR3 is TGCAGCGTTCGAGGGACGGAATACAATGAGCAGTTCTTC. Translated: CSVRGTEYNEQFF.

The table lists this clonotype with a few counts. The CDR3 is CASSIDRGDGYTF. In nucleotides, the CDR3 is TGTGCCAGTAGTATCGACAGGGGTGATGGCTACACCTTC. This rearrangement joins TRBV19 to TRBJ1-2, with 8 bases matching TRBD1. The germline CDR1 and CDR2 sequences are LNHDA and SQIVND (reference sequence). The CDR3 sequence is 13 residues long. Trimming took 3 bases from V and 6 from J; bases not matched to a gene: 3.

Note on this clonotype: This may come from a read error, since a much larger clone is one base off. The J gene is TRBJ2-5, the V gene TRBV15; D is unresolved. The germline gives CDR1 LNHNV, CDR2 YYDKDF (reference sequence). V shed 2 bases and J shed 5 bases, with 3 bases lying between them. CDR3 size: 11 residues. The CDR3 DNA reads as TGTGCCACCAGCAGAACGGAGACCCAGTACTTC. Its translation is CATSRTETQYF.

The chain employs TRBV11-2 and TRBJ1-1, with a possible D match to TRBD1 (5 bases). The CDR3 covers 14 residues. V lost 6 bases and J 1 base, leaving 12 bases between the germline ends. Germline V lookup: CDR1 SGHAT, CDR2 FQNNGV. CDR3 DNA sequence: TGTGCCAGCAGAATGGCGGGACGGAACACTGAAGCTTTCTTT. This translates into CASRMAGRNTEAFF.

The V and J genes are TRBV27 and TRBJ2-7; D is possibly TRBD1 or TRBD2 (5 bases each). V lost 6 bases and J 1 base, leaving 19 bases between the germline ends. This CDR3 spans 16 amino acids. The germline gives CDR1 MNHEY, CDR2 SMNVEV (reference sequence). CDR3 nucleotides: TGTGCCAGCAGAGACCCCCGGGACGCTTTGTCCTACGAGCAGTACTTC. Its protein is CASRDPRDALSYEQYF.